These 25 T cell receptor beta chains originate from one sample sequenced in a study of T-cell reconstitution after alpha-beta-depleted transplantation in children. As it was prepared, the TCRbeta library received unique molecular identifiers. TCRdb reanalysed the PCR reads using MiXCR and keeps one entry per CDR3 protein. The sample holds 700,000 to 950,000 distinct CDR3 sequences, roughly 15% seen once. The material was PBMCs, mostly from graft donor cells, obtained 360 days after TCRalphabeta/CD19-depleted stem cell transplant. Receptors were obtained from a male patient under 18 who had a stem cell transplant for acute lymphoblastic leukemia, so the T cells may come from the graft donor.

The V call is TRBV12-3 or TRBV12-4, the J call TRBJ2-7; D is perhaps TRBD1 or TRBD2 (7 bases each). CDR3 size: 16 residues. V lost 4 bases to trimming and J lost 0 bases, with 16 bases between them. The CDR3 sequence is CASSSGSRGGSYEQYF. The CDR3 bases are TGTGCCAGCAGTTCAGGAAGCAGGGGGGGCTCCTACGAGCAGTACTTC.

V usage is TRBV10-2 and J usage is TRBJ2-3; no clear D. Trimming pared 2 bases from V and 1 base from J, leaving 7 bases between. The CDR3 extends over 14 amino acids. CDR1 and CDR2 (germline): WSHSY, SAAADI. The CDR3 protein is CASSEVIGTDTQYF. The DNA of the CDR3 is TGCGCCAGCAGTGAGGTAATTGGCACAGATACGCAGTATTTT.

The genes are TRBV7-9 and TRBJ2-7; D ambiguous. Deletions cut 11 bases from V and 0 bases from J, with 11 bases between. Germline CDR1 SEHNR, CDR2 FQNEAQ (reference sequence). This CDR3 has 12 residues. In DNA, the CDR3 is TGTGCCGGCTGGGTCTACTCCTACGAGCAGTACTTC. Its translation: CAGWVYSYEQYF. Looking up the rest from reference TRBV7-9 and TRBJ2-7 gives the full variable domain: DTGVSQNPRHKITKRGQNVTFRCDPISEHNRLYWYRQTLGQGPEFLTYFQNEAQLEKSRLLSDRFSAERPKGSFSTLEIQRTEQGDSAMYLCAGWVYSYEQYFGPGTRLTVT.

V usage is TRBV11-2 and J usage is TRBJ2-5; the D gene is possibly TRBD1 (5 bases). Germline V lookup: CDR1 SGHAT, CDR2 FQNNGV. Trimming shortened V by 0 bases and J by 2 bases, and 16 bases separated the two germline ends. This CDR3 has 17 amino acids. CDR3 in DNA: TGTGCCAGCAGCTTAGACCCCAGGGTTGGGTTACAAGAGACCCAGTACTTC. Translating it yields CASSLDPRVGLQETQYF.

The sample holds a few counts of this clonotype. The rearrangement joins TRBV12-3 or TRBV12-4 to TRBJ1-6, with D unclear. There are 14 residues in the CDR3. V was cut by 3 bases and J by 5 bases, with 8 bases left in between. CDR3 coding DNA: TGTGCCAGCAGTTTTCAAGTTAATAATTCACCCCTCCACTTT. Its translation: CASSFQVNNSPLHF.

In this sample, this clonotype turned up a few times. The rearrangement uses TRBV3-1 and TRBJ2-5; TRBD1 matches 7 bases. Germline V gives CDR1 LGHDT, CDR2 YNNKEL (reference sequence). The J segment lost 1 base and the V segment lost 1 base, leaving 12 bases of the junction unmatched. The CDR3 extends over 18 amino acids. CDR3 DNA sequence: TGTGCCAGCAGCCAAGTATCCTCCGGGACAGAGATCCAAGAGACCCAGTACTTC. This gives the protein CASSQVSSGTEIQETQYF.

V gene TRBV4-1 combines with J gene TRBJ2-1; TRBD2 matches at 8 bases. The CDR3 sequence is 14 residues long. Germline CDR1 is MGHRA and CDR2 is YSYEKL. V gave up 4 bases and J gave up 8 bases; unmatched junction bases: 7. Written as DNA, the CDR3 is TGCGCCAGCAGCCGGGCGGGAGGATCAGATGAGCAGTTCTTC. Its translation: CASSRAGGSDEQFF.

This clonotype was seen repeatedly, ten times or more. V is TRBV11-1 and J is TRBJ2-3; 7 bases fit TRBD2. V gave up 3 bases and J gave up 0 bases; unmatched junction bases: 12. Germline V gene data show CDR1 as SGHAT and CDR2 as FQDESV (reference sequence). CDR3 length equals 18 residues. As DNA, the CDR3 is TGTGCCAGCAGCTTTCCCCTGGCTAGCGGAACTAGCACAGATACGCAGTATTTT. It codes for CASSFPLASGTSTDTQYF. Full variable domain (outside the CDR3, taken from reference TRBV11-1 and TRBJ2-3): EAEVAQSPRYKITEKSQAVAFWCDPISGHATLYWYRQILGQGPELLVQFQDESVVDDSQLPKDRFSAERLKGVDSTLKIQPAELGDSAMYLCASSFPLASGTSTDTQYFGPGTRLTVL.

This clonotype has only a few counts. The chain combines TRBV5-5 with TRBJ2-2; D not resolved. Germline CDR1 SGHKS, CDR2 YYEKEE (reference sequence). V was cut by 0 bases and J by 4 bases, with 10 bases left in between. This CDR3 region has 15 residues. The CDR3 nucleotides are TGTGCCAGCAGCTTGGTGCGGCTGGGCACCGGGGAGCTGTTTTTT. It codes for CASSLVRLGTGELFF.

V gene TRBV29-1 combines with J gene TRBJ2-3; D unresolved. Germline V gene sequence: CDR1 SQVTM, CDR2 ANQGSEA. The CDR3 contains 13 residues. Deletions cut 7 bases from V and 2 bases from J, with 13 bases between. The CDR3 DNA sequence: TGCAGCGCCGATTACATATCCACAGATACGCAGTATTTT. It specifies CSADYISTDTQYF.

This clonotype was picked up a small number of times. The V gene is TRBV4-1, the J gene TRBJ2-7, with 14 bases matching TRBD2. The CDR3 length is 16 residues. Germline V gene data show CDR1 as MGHRA and CDR2 as YSYEKL. The V segment lost 1 base and the J segment 6 bases; nucleotides outside the gene matches: 5. CDR3 in DNA: TGCGCCAGCAGCCAAGCTCCGGGACTAGCGGGAGTCGAGCAGTACTTC. Protein sequence: CASSQAPGLAGVEQYF.

The chain recombines TRBV4-1 with TRBJ1-1; D may be TRBD1 (6 bases). CDR3 size: 14 residues. With 5 bases removed from V and 6 bases from J, the gap between germline ends came to 16 bases. Germline CDR1 reads MGHRA; CDR2 reads YSYEKL. In nucleotides, the CDR3 is TGCGCCAGCAGCTTCGGCCGGGGGGCACCTGAAGCTTTCTTT. Translation: CASSFGRGAPEAFF.

This clonotype was observed many times. The rearrangement joins TRBV6-1 to TRBJ1-1; no clear D. Trimming pared 7 bases from V and 3 bases from J, leaving 6 bases between. Germline CDR1 is MNHNS and CDR2 is SASEGT. CDR3 length: 11 amino acids. CDR3: CASIGDTEAFF. CDR3 DNA: TGTGCCAGCATCGGGGACACTGAAGCTTTCTTT.

The chain employs TRBV5-1 and TRBJ2-1; D is uncertain. Germline V gives CDR1 SGHRS, CDR2 YFSETQ. The germline V and J ends were trimmed by 2 bases and 0 bases, with 15 bases remaining between them. The CDR3 extends over 17 amino acids. The CDR3 here is CASSFWAKRLSYNEQFF. As DNA, the CDR3 is TGCGCCAGCAGCTTCTGGGCCAAGCGTCTCTCCTACAATGAGCAGTTCTTC.

This clonotype has more than one count but fewer than ten. The chain joins TRBV10-3 to TRBJ2-1; 7 nucleotides align to TRBD2. The trim removed 6 bases at V and 3 bases at J, leaving 14 bases unmatched. CDR1 is ENHRY and CDR2 is SYGVKD in the germline V gene. The CDR3 length is 17 residues. The CDR3 sequence is CAIRNDRDYQHYNEQFF. The CDR3 bases are TGTGCCATCAGGAATGACCGGGACTACCAACACTACAATGAGCAGTTCTTC.

This clonotype was detected only a few times. V gene TRBV12-3 or TRBV12-4 combines with J gene TRBJ1-2; 7 positions agree with TRBD1. The CDR3 is made up of 11 amino acids. After removal of 7 bases from V and 6 bases from J, the junction contained 2 bases not matched to a gene. CDR3 loop: CASTDRDGYTF. The DNA of the CDR3 is TGTGCCAGCACTGACAGGGATGGCTACACCTTC.

This clonotype was picked up many times. The rearrangement links TRBV24-1 to TRBJ2-3; 11 positions agree with TRBD2. The CDR3 is made up of 19 amino acids. Germline V gives CDR1 KGHDR, CDR2 SFDVKD. J was trimmed by 2 bases and V by 5 bases; bases with no gene match: 14. The DNA of the CDR3 is TGTGCCACCAGTGGTTCGATTTTAGGGACTAGCGGAGACACAGATACGCAGTATTTT. This codes for CATSGSILGTSGDTDTQYF.

In DNA, the CDR3 is TGTGCCAGCTCACCTGTTGCAATGCGGGGGCGGGAGCAGTTCTTC. This encodes CASSPVAMRGREQFF. V is TRBV18 and J is TRBJ2-1, with D perhaps TRBD2 (7 bases). Germline loops: CDR1 KGHSH, CDR2 LQKENI. The ends were cut back, 3 bases at V and 10 bases at J, with 19 bases in the middle. The CDR3 totals 15 residues.

The count of this clonotype is one. The rearrangement joins TRBV9 to TRBJ2-1, with unresolved D. There are 13 residues in the CDR3. Trimming left V 2 bases short and J 9 bases short, with 12 bases between. The germline V gene encodes CDR1 SGDLS and CDR2 YYNGEE. CDR3 DNA: TGTGCCAGCAGCGTTTCTTTGTGGGGTGAGCAGTTCTTC. It specifies CASSVSLWGEQFF.

The chain is built from TRBV29-1 and TRBJ2-1; 10 nucleotides line up with TRBD2. The J segment lost 5 bases and the V segment lost 7 bases, leaving 8 bases of the junction unmatched. Looked up from germline, CDR1 is SQVTM and CDR2 is ANQGSEA. There are 14 residues in the CDR3. Here the CDR3 DNA reads TGCAGCGATTCGGGGCTAGCGGGAGACAATGAGCAGTTCTTC. Translation: CSDSGLAGDNEQFF.

The chain uses TRBV20-1 and TRBJ1-4; D gene uncertain. The CDR3 has 16 amino acids. Trimming pared 6 bases from V and 7 bases from J, leaving 24 bases between. CDR1 DFQATT and CDR2 SNEGSKA come from the germline V gene (reference sequence). The CDR3 sequence: CSASEWGGGIGEKLFF. CDR3 nucleotide sequence: TGCAGTGCCTCAGAATGGGGAGGAGGGATTGGTGAAAAACTGTTTTTT.

The rearrangement links TRBV27 to TRBJ2-1, with 7 bases aligning to TRBD2. Germline values: CDR1 MNHEY, CDR2 SMNVEV (reference sequence). Trimming cost V 5 bases and J 5 bases; bases outside gene matches: 6. The CDR3 consists of 14 residues. CDR3 amino acids: CASSLRGTNNEQFF. CDR3 nucleotides: TGTGCCAGCAGTCTGAGAGGGACTAACAATGAGCAGTTCTTC.

This clonotype was counted between two and nine times. The rearrangement uses TRBV29-1 and TRBJ1-1; D might be TRBD1 (5 bases). CDR3 length equals 14 residues. Between the trimmed V and J ends, which lost 4 bases and 2 bases, there was a span of 14 bases. CDR1 and CDR2 (germline): SQVTM, ANQGSEA. The CDR3 loop is CSVGGRAPNTEAFF. CDR3 sequence (DNA): TGCAGCGTTGGCGGCAGGGCGCCAAACACTGAAGCTTTCTTT.

The V call is TRBV23-1, the J call TRBJ2-5; TRBD1 agrees at 8 bases. TRBV23-1 is an ORF for which the function is uncertain. The CDR3 is made up of 17 amino acids. The ends lost 6 bases at V and 4 bases at J; junction bases unmatched: 16. Written as DNA, the CDR3 is TGCGCCAGCAGCAACCTATTCAGGGGGCGCGTGATAGAGACCCAGTACTTC. It encodes CASSNLFRGRVIETQYF.

The CDR3 coding sequence is TGTGCCAGCAGCGAGAATCGGACAGGGGCGAACACCGGGGAGCTGTTTTTT. This translates into CASSENRTGANTGELFF. The chain has TRBV9 and TRBJ2-2; 9 bases align to TRBD1. This CDR3 region has 17 residues. Per germline, CDR1 SGDLS and CDR2 YYNGEE. After removal of 3 bases from V and 0 bases from J, the junction contained 6 bases not matched to a gene.